The sequence of this T cell receptor beta chain was determined in a study of identical twins. This clonotype was seen repeatedly, ten times or more. What it binds is unknown. TCRdb recomputed calls from the 5' RACE reads with MiXCR, one row per CDR3 protein. The sample contains about 700,000 distinct CDR3 sequences, approximately 6% of which appear only once. The V segment lost 1 base and the J segment 7 bases; nucleotides outside the gene matches: 3. Germline CDR1 DFQATT, CDR2 SNEGSKA (reference sequence). The CDR3 sequence is 14 residues long. The study, taken as a whole, reports: The models gave estimates that fell short of the out-of-frame TCR alpha sharing seen in monozygotic twins. Findings came from cross-sectional statistics, without long-term follow-up of donors. The presence of invariant MAIT and iNKT cells could partly confound analyses of zero-insertion sequences. Abundant beta clonotypes from cord blood had fewer insertions, unlike memory repertoires, which showed none.

The rearrangement uses TRBV20-1 and TRBJ2-1, with 11 bases lining up with TRBD2. This TCR was recovered from a man between 18 and 29 years old in good health. The sample was naive T cells sorted from blood. This CDR3 is CSARGWTSGNEQFF. Written as DNA, the CDR3 is TGCAGTGCTAGAGGGTGGACTAGCGGGAATGAGCAGTTCTTC.